This T cell receptor beta chain was profiled in a study of blood T cell repertoires in COVID-19. Seattle patients were enrolled while actively infected and followed longitudinally. Per the authors' pipeline: Estimation of nucleated cell counts was performed using reference gene primer amplification. The data were produced by immunoSEQ multiplex PCR, yet TCRdb's version contains in-frame clones alone and is incomplete. V and J calls and clone size are given by that table; D and trimming were obtained from the DNA. The repertoire has about 200,000 clones, roughly three quarters of them found once; the top ten carry less than 7%. Germline V CDR1 and CDR2: SNHLY, FYNNEI. Trimming removed 2 bases at V and 1 base at J, with 8 bases between. This CDR3 comprises 14 residues.

Sequencing was done on a sample of peripheral blood. The rearrangement links TRBV2 to TRBJ1-2; maybe TRBD1 (5 bases). The TCR originated in a woman aged 35 to 49 with COVID-19, enrolled during active disease. In DNA form, the CDR3 reads TGTGCCAGCAGTGAAATAGGGGTTAACTATGGCTACACCTTC. Encoded protein: CASSEIGVNYGYTF.